Listed here are 30 T cell receptor beta chains from one sample, sequenced in a study of control samples from healthy donors and cancer patients (dated by TCRdb to the early 2020s). The library was generated by the immunoSEQ multiplex PCR assay. This immuneACCESS table, as held by TCRdb, lists in-frame sequences with V and J called but not all clones. Of the missing ones, under half trace to an unresolved V gene in checked studies; the others have no known cause. The sample table records about 120,000 clones; around 90% of these occur just once. 40% of the sample is taken by the ten largest. The material sequenced was blood. Receptors were obtained from a man in his forties or fifties in good health.

This clone has a handful of counts. The gene calls are TRBV14 and TRBJ1-4, with D perhaps matching TRBD1 (5 bases). CDR1 is SGHDN and CDR2 is FVKESK in the germline V gene. V was clipped by 4 bases and J by 8 bases, with 14 bases between them. The CDR3 runs to 14 residues. CDR3 coding DNA: TGTGCCAGCAGCCCGGCCGGGGGGGTGGAAAAACTGTTTTTT. Translated, it gives CASSPAGGVEKLFF.

The chain recombines TRBV19 with TRBJ1-2, with a weak D call TRBD1 (5 bases). The V end was cut by 0 bases, the J end by 2 bases, with 10 bases between. Germline lookup yields CDR1 LNHDA and CDR2 SQIVND (reference sequence). This CDR3 is 15 amino acids long. CDR3 coding DNA: TGTGCCAGTAGTATAGAAGGGGCCTTCAACTATGGCTACACCTTC. Translating gives CASSIEGAFNYGYTF.

The chain couples TRBV5-4 to TRBJ1-2; D is perhaps TRBD1 (5 bases). The V and J ends lost 0 bases and 4 bases respectively, with 10 bases between them. The length of the CDR3 is 14 residues. CDR1 SGHNT and CDR2 YYREEE come from the germline V gene (reference sequence). Here the CDR3 DNA reads TGTGCCAGCAGCTTGGCAGGGTTCCGCTATGGCTACACCTTC. Protein product: CASSLAGFRYGYTF.

The V and J genes are TRBV6-2 or TRBV6-3 and TRBJ1-2; 9 nucleotides line up with TRBD1. Germline lookup yields CDR1 MNHEY and CDR2 SVGEGT. The junction had 6 bases not matched to a gene; V was cut back by 2 bases and J by 8 bases. The CDR3 covers 14 residues. The CDR3 coding sequence is TGTGCCAGCAGTTACCCAGGACAGGGGAGCGGCTACACCTTC. Its protein is CASSYPGQGSGYTF.

The CDR3 sequence is CAWSVHPRLGNEQFF. CDR3 DNA: TGTGCCTGGAGTGTACACCCCAGGCTAGGCAATGAGCAGTTCTTC. The J gene is TRBJ2-1, the V gene TRBV30; no reliable D call. CDR3 length: 15 residues. Per germline, CDR1 GTSNPN and CDR2 SVGIG (reference sequence). V was trimmed by 0 bases and J by 6 bases, leaving 15 bases between them.

The V and J genes are TRBV7-2 and TRBJ2-1; TRBD2 aligns across 11 bases. CDR3 size: 17 residues. Germline CDR1 reads SGHTA; CDR2 reads FQGNSA. V lost 0 bases and J lost 3; bases outside the gene matches: 4. The CDR3 is CASSLALAGGSYNEQFF. The CDR3, as DNA: TGTGCCAGCAGCTTAGCCCTAGCGGGGGGCAGCTACAATGAGCAGTTCTTC.

Of note for this clone: Other DNA sequences in the sample encode the same CDR3. The chain links TRBV5-1 to TRBJ1-3; D gene ambiguous. Looked up from germline, CDR1 is SGHRS and CDR2 is YFSETQ. Trimming cost V 0 bases and J 2 bases, with 6 bases left between them. This CDR3 is built from 14 residues. CDR3: CASSLGGTGNTIYF. CDR3 in DNA: TGCGCCAGCAGCTTGGGTGGAACTGGAAACACCATATATTTT.

This sequence joins TRBV29-1 and TRBJ1-1, with D tentatively TRBD1 (6 bases). With 4 bases removed from V and 0 bases from J, the gap between germline ends came to 18 bases. CDR3 length equals 16 residues. Germline V gene sequence: CDR1 SQVTM, CDR2 ANQGSEA. The CDR3 here is CSVGGGDSSMNTEAFF. The CDR3, as DNA: TGCAGCGTTGGAGGGGGTGATAGTTCGATGAACACTGAAGCTTTCTTT.

This chain uses TRBV12-3 or TRBV12-4 with TRBJ2-3, with D unclear. Trimming left V 3 bases short and J 2 bases short, with 3 bases between. The CDR3 sequence is 12 residues long. The CDR3 region has the DNA TGTGCCAGCAGTTTCCCCACAGATACGCAGTATTTT. As protein: CASSFPTDTQYF.

The chain couples TRBV10-2 to TRBJ2-3; 11 bases match TRBD2. The CDR3 runs to 13 residues. J lost 6 bases, V lost 4 bases, and 0 bases had no gene match. Germline V gene lookup returns CDR1 WSHSY and CDR2 SAAADI. CDR3 in DNA: TGCGCCAGCAGTGGGACTAGCGGGGATACGCAGTATTTT. This translates into CASSGTSGDTQYF.

The CDR3 protein is CASSLNPERSAGELFF. CDR3 sequence (DNA): TGCGCCAGCAGCTTAAATCCGGAGAGAAGCGCCGGGGAGCTGTTTTTT. The chain couples TRBV5-1 to TRBJ2-2; no reliable D call. The CDR3 runs to 16 residues. V dropped 2 bases and J dropped 6 bases, with 17 bases sitting between them. Germline CDR1 and CDR2: SGHRS and YFSETQ.

The chain recombines TRBV5-6 with TRBJ2-7, with TRBD2 identical over 9 bases. Germline-derived CDR1 and CDR2 are SGHDT and YYEEEE. The CDR3 loop spans 14 amino acids. Germline trimming cut 4 bases from V and 3 bases from J; bases unmatched to any gene: 5. CDR3 loop: CASSRSGGVYEQYF. CDR3 bases: TGTGCCAGCAGCCGTAGCGGGGGCGTCTACGAGCAGTACTTC.

The genes are TRBV5-1 and TRBJ2-3; no reliable D call. Germline V gene sequence: CDR1 SGHRS, CDR2 YFSETQ. There are 14 residues in the CDR3. Trimming cost V 0 bases and J 2 bases, with 7 bases left between them. CDR3 in DNA: TGCGCCAGCAGCTTGGGGCGGAACACAGATACGCAGTATTTT. This codes for CASSLGRNTDTQYF.

The rearrangement links TRBV18 to TRBJ2-1; TRBD2 agrees at 12 bases. The CDR3 consists of 14 residues. V was clipped by 3 bases and J by 15 bases; unmatched bases: 9. CDR1 and CDR2 from the germline V gene are KGHSH and LQKENI. The CDR3 loop reads CASSPSSGGAGLFF. Written as DNA, the CDR3 is TGTGCCAGCTCACCGTCTAGCGGGGGGGCCGGGCTGTTCTTC.

The chain combines TRBV5-1 with TRBJ1-1; tentative D call: TRBD1 (5 bases). The CDR3 length is 13 residues. Trimming cost V 2 bases and J 5 bases, with 10 bases left between them. CDR1 and CDR2 (germline): SGHRS, YFSETQ. In nucleotides, the CDR3 is TGCGCCAGCAGCTTTGGGGGGGAGACTGAAGCTTTCTTT. This gives the protein CASSFGGETEAFF.

The chain combines TRBV19 with TRBJ1-2; tentative D call: TRBD1 (5 bases). The CDR3 is 16 residues long. Trimming stripped 7 bases from V and 1 base from J, with 19 bases between. Germline loops: CDR1 LNHDA, CDR2 SQIVND (reference sequence). CDR3 sequence: CASTQVQVAFNYGYTF. The CDR3 DNA reads TGTGCCAGTACTCAAGTACAGGTTGCGTTTAACTATGGCTACACCTTC.

This chain's CDR3 is CASSQGVTSAYGYTF. In DNA, the CDR3 is TGTGCCAGCAGCCAAGGGGTAACGAGCGCCTATGGCTACACCTTC. The chain recombines TRBV3-1 (or the pseudogene TRBV3-2) with TRBJ1-2; D call uncertain. The ends were cut back, 1 base at V and 4 bases at J, with 13 bases in the middle. This CDR3 is 15 amino acids long. Germline V CDR1 and CDR2: LGHDT, YNNKEL (reference sequence).

V and J are TRBV10-3 and TRBJ2-5, with a weak D call TRBD2 (6 bases). The CDR3 totals 14 residues. Germline CDR1 ENHRY, CDR2 SYGVKD. V lost 2 bases and J 3 bases, leaving 10 bases between the germline ends. CDR3 DNA: TGTGCCATCAGTGAGGCGGGGCAGGAAGAGACCCAGTACTTC. This encodes CAISEAGQEETQYF.

The chain employs TRBV27 and TRBJ1-6; D is unclear. V gave up 5 bases and J gave up 0 bases, with 20 bases separating them. This CDR3 is built from 19 residues. Germline CDR1 MNHEY, CDR2 SMNVEV (reference sequence). CDR3 coding DNA: TGTGCCAGCAGTCCCCCCCCTGGGGAATCAAGCTCCTATAATTCACCCCTCCACTTT. Translating it yields CASSPPPGESSSYNSPLHF.

The rearrangement joins TRBV18 to TRBJ1-3, with D unresolved. Germline V gives CDR1 KGHSH, CDR2 LQKENI. The CDR3 runs 15 residues. V lost 6 bases and J lost 0, with 12 bases in between. As DNA, the CDR3 is TGTGCCAGCTCGACCAATCGGAACTCTGGAAACACCATATATTTT. Protein: CASSTNRNSGNTIYF.

The CDR3 DNA sequence: TGTGCCAGCAGCAAACCTCAAGGGGGGATGGCATCACCCCTCCACTTT. Translated: CASSKPQGGMASPLHF. The chain joins TRBV21-1 to TRBJ1-6. TRBV21-1 is designated a pseudogene. This CDR3 region has 16 residues.

This chain connects TRBV18 to TRBJ2-1; 7 positions match TRBD2. Germline assignment: CDR1 KGHSH and CDR2 LQKENI. The V segment lost 6 bases and the J segment 0 bases; nucleotides outside the gene matches: 5. The CDR3 is 15 residues long. This CDR3 is CASSPTSASYNEQFF. The CDR3 DNA sequence: TGTGCCAGCTCCCCAACTAGCGCCTCCTACAATGAGCAGTTCTTC.

The chain is built from TRBV30 and TRBJ1-6; tentative D call: TRBD1 (6 bases). The CDR3 covers 15 residues. The germline V and J ends were trimmed by 2 bases and 7 bases, with 15 bases remaining between them. Germline V gives CDR1 GTSNPN, CDR2 SVGIG (reference sequence). The CDR3 DNA reads as TGTGCCTGGAGTTCGGCGGGACACGGGAATTCACCCCTCCACTTT. Its translation: CAWSSAGHGNSPLHF.

This sequence joins TRBV27 and TRBJ1-5; the D gene is possibly TRBD1 (5 bases). The CDR3 has 19 residues. Deletions cut 6 bases from V and 2 bases from J, with 26 bases between. The germline CDR1 and CDR2 sequences are MNHEY and SMNVEV (reference sequence). In DNA form, the CDR3 reads TGTGCCAGCAGGGGGTGGGGACCCGGGGATTTTAGCGGCAATCAGCCCCAGCATTTT. This codes for CASRGWGPGDFSGNQPQHF.

The rearrangement uses TRBV7-6 and TRBJ2-2, with D maybe TRBD1 (5 bases). V was shortened by 5 bases and J by 5 bases, with 15 bases between the two germline ends. The CDR3 has 15 residues. Germline values: CDR1 SGHVS, CDR2 FNYEAQ. CDR3 nucleotides: TGTGCCAGCAGCCAACTGGACACCACTACCGGGGAGCTGTTTTTT. It is translated as CASSQLDTTTGELFF.

This chain joins TRBV7-2 and TRBJ1-2; D is perhaps TRBD1 (6 bases). CDR3 size: 13 residues. V gave up 2 bases and J gave up 8 bases, with 12 bases separating them. Germline CDR1 reads SGHTA; CDR2 reads FQGNSA. CDR3 in amino acids: CASSLQGTEGYTF. CDR3 nucleotide sequence: TGTGCCAGCAGCTTACAGGGGACGGAAGGCTACACCTTC. The full variable domain, in which reference TRBV7-2 and TRBJ1-2 provide the parts outside the CDR3, is GAGVSQSPSNKVTEKGKDVELRCDPISGHTALYWYRQSLGQGLEFLIYFQGNSAPDKSGLPSDRFSAERTGGSVSTLTIQRTQQEDSAVYLCASSLQGTEGYTFGSGTRLTVV.

The V and J genes are TRBV6-5 and TRBJ2-5; D is ambiguous. This CDR3 has 13 residues. The germline gives CDR1 MNHEY, CDR2 SVGAGI. With 0 bases removed from V and 4 bases from J, the gap between germline ends came to 6 bases. The CDR3 spells CASSYSLRETQYF. DNA of the CDR3: TGTGCCAGCAGTTACTCCCTCCGAGAGACCCAGTACTTC.

The chain combines TRBV5-4 with TRBJ2-3, with 9 bases lining up with TRBD1. Germline CDR1 is SGHNT and CDR2 is YYREEE (reference sequence). V lost 3 bases and J lost 8; bases outside the gene matches: 7. The CDR3 sequence is 14 residues long. CDR3 nucleotides: TGTGCCAGCAGCTCGGGACAGGGAGGGGGTACGCAGTATTTT. Protein product: CASSSGQGGGTQYF. Full variable domain (remainder filled in from reference TRBV5-4 and TRBJ2-3): ETGVTQSPTHLIKTRGQQVTLRCSSQSGHNTVSWYQQALGQGPQFIFQYYREEENGRGNFPPRFSGLQFPNYSSELNVNALELDDSALYLCASSSGQGGGTQYFGPGTRLTVL.

The rearrangement links TRBV7-2 to TRBJ1-2, with D unresolved. Germline V gene data show CDR1 as SGHTA and CDR2 as FQGNSA. This CDR3 is 12 amino acids long. With 1 base removed from V and 8 bases from J, the gap between germline ends came to 8 bases. The CDR3 nucleotides read TGTGCCAGCAGCTTAGGGGTCCTGGGCTACACCTTC. Residues: CASSLGVLGYTF.

CDR3 protein: CASSQEETQYF. The DNA of the CDR3 is TGTGCCAGCTCACAGGAGGAGACCCAGTACTTC. The rearrangement joins TRBV18 to TRBJ2-5, with D unresolved. V lost 4 bases, J lost 5 bases, and 5 bases lay in between. Germline values: CDR1 KGHSH, CDR2 LQKENI. The CDR3 totals 11 residues.